Each of the 22 T cell receptor beta chains below was sequenced from the same sample in a study of blood T cell repertoires in COVID-19. Profiling relied on immunoSEQ multiplex PCR, and the TCRdb table lists in-frame clones only, not all of them. This sample carries about 120,000 clones, approximately 87% of them seen once, and the ten largest clones take around 2.1%. Sequenced: peripheral blood. The receptors derive from a woman aged 50 to 60 with acute or convalescent COVID-19.

The chain has TRBV4-3 and TRBJ2-1, with TRBD2 matching 9 bases. Germline V CDR1 and CDR2: LGHNA, YSLEER. Trimming took 0 bases from V and 3 from J; bases not matched to a gene: 9. There are 18 residues in the CDR3. CDR3 DNA: TGCGCCAGCAGCCAAGAGGTGATAGCGGGAGCATTCTACAATGAGCAGTTCTTC. This translates into CASSQEVIAGAFYNEQFF.

Only one count was recorded for this clone. The chain uses TRBV27 and TRBJ2-5; 12 nucleotides line up with TRBD2. Germline V gives CDR1 MNHEY, CDR2 SMNVEV (reference sequence). The CDR3 length is 15 residues. V lost 5 bases and J lost 1; bases outside the gene matches: 2. The CDR3 here is CASSLGLAGQETQYF. CDR3 coding DNA: TGTGCCAGCAGTCTGGGACTAGCGGGCCAAGAGACCCAGTACTTC.

The V gene is TRBV13, the J gene TRBJ2-5; D is possibly TRBD2 (6 bases). Germline V gene sequence: CDR1 PRHDT, CDR2 FYEKMQ (reference sequence). V lost 8 bases and J lost 2, with 15 bases in between. CDR3 length: 14 residues. The CDR3 region has the DNA TGTGCCAGCGTCCGGCAGGGAGGACAAGAGACCCAGTACTTC. The encoded protein is CASVRQGGQETQYF.

With regard to this clone: The same CDR3 arises from other DNA sequences in this sample as well. The chain employs TRBV18 and TRBJ1-5; tentatively, D is TRBD1 (5 bases). V dropped 2 bases and J dropped 4 bases, with 6 bases sitting between them. CDR1 is KGHSH, CDR2 LQKENI, per germline. The CDR3 contains 13 residues. CDR3 coding DNA: TGTGCCAGCTCACCAGGACAAAATCAGCCCCAGCATTTT. This translates into CASSPGQNQPQHF.

The sample holds one count of this clone. The chain joins TRBV27 to TRBJ2-3; possibly TRBD2 for D (5 bases). Germline V CDR1 and CDR2: MNHEY, SMNVEV (reference sequence). The CDR3 loop spans 13 amino acids. V lost 4 bases and J lost 4, with 9 bases in between. The DNA of the CDR3 is TGTGCCAGCAGTTCGGGGTTTTCAGATACGCAGTATTTT. Its protein is CASSSGFSDTQYF.

The CDR3 protein is CASSLSGTTGSKDTQYF. The CDR3 nucleotides are TGTGCCAGCAGTTTATCGGGGACTACCGGTTCGAAAGATACGCAGTATTTT. The chain uses TRBV27 and TRBJ2-3, with TRBD2 matching 7 bases. The CDR3 has 17 residues. J lost 5 bases, V lost 0 bases, and 11 bases had no gene match. Looked up from germline, CDR1 is MNHEY and CDR2 is SMNVEV (reference sequence).

V is TRBV9 and J is TRBJ1-2, with D unclear. Germline V gives CDR1 SGDLS, CDR2 YYNGEE. The CDR3 consists of 14 residues. The germline V and J ends were trimmed by 0 bases and 4 bases, with 10 bases remaining between them. The CDR3 protein is CASSVGSGSYGYTF. CDR3 coding DNA: TGTGCCAGCAGCGTAGGGTCAGGATCCTATGGCTACACCTTC.

The chain uses TRBV7-3 and TRBJ2-1; TRBD2 agrees at 10 bases. There are 16 residues in the CDR3. Trimming at V came to 4 bases and at J to 7 bases, leaving 10 bases not matched to a gene. Germline V CDR1 and CDR2: SGHTA, FQGTGA. The CDR3 protein is CASSSLRAGGRNEQFF. The DNA for the CDR3 is TGTGCCAGCAGCTCCCTTAGAGCGGGGGGGCGGAATGAGCAGTTCTTC.

The chain uses TRBV6-2 or TRBV6-3 and TRBJ2-7, with 7 bases identical to TRBD1. Germline assignment: CDR1 MNHEY and CDR2 SVGEGT. Trimming cost V 2 bases and J 3 bases; bases outside gene matches: 4. This CDR3 has 14 residues. The CDR3 spells CASSYENRGYEQYF. The CDR3 region has the DNA TGTGCCAGCAGTTACGAGAACAGGGGCTACGAGCAGTACTTC.

This clone is categorized as large. This chain joins TRBV29-1 and TRBJ2-7, with TRBD1 identical over 9 bases. Trimming cost V 4 bases and J 5 bases; bases outside gene matches: 9. The CDR3 contains 14 residues. Germline V lookup: CDR1 SQVTM, CDR2 ANQGSEA. The CDR3 DNA sequence: TGCAGCGTTGTGGTGGGACAGGGCCCCCACGAGCAGTACTTC. Encoded protein: CSVVVGQGPHEQYF.

The V gene is TRBV5-4, the J gene TRBJ1-2; 8 nucleotides match TRBD1. Germline-derived CDR1 and CDR2 are SGHNT and YYREEE (reference sequence). The CDR3 has 15 amino acids. Losses at the gene ends were 4 bases for V and 6 bases for J; bases not matched to a gene: 11. CDR3 in DNA: TGTGCCAGCAGCGAGAAAACTCAGGGGGCTGATGGCTACACCTTC. Amino acid sequence: CASSEKTQGADGYTF.

This clone was seen only a few times. The chain uses TRBV19 and TRBJ1-1; 7 positions match TRBD1. CDR3 size: 12 residues. The trim removed 9 bases at V and 1 base at J, leaving 2 bases unmatched. Germline V gives CDR1 LNHDA, CDR2 SQIVND (reference sequence). For the CDR3, the DNA is TGTGCCAGCCGGGACAGGAACACTGAAGCTTTCTTT. It codes for CASRDRNTEAFF.

The chain recombines TRBV9 with TRBJ1-2; 7 bases are a match to TRBD1. Per the germline V gene, CDR1 is SGDLS and CDR2 is YYNGEE. This CDR3 spans 14 amino acids. With V trimmed by 0 bases and J by 9 bases, 8 bases remained unmatched. The CDR3, as DNA: TGTGCCAGCAGCGTAGTTGAACAGGGGTATCGCTACACCTTC. It codes for CASSVVEQGYRYTF.

The chain joins TRBV7-2 to TRBJ1-1; D remains unclear. The CDR3 sequence is 15 residues long. Per germline, CDR1 SGHTA and CDR2 FQGNSA. Between the trimmed V and J ends, which lost 1 base and 0 bases, there was a span of 9 bases. For the CDR3, the DNA is TGTGCCAGCAGCTTAGTAGCGACGGTGAACACTGAAGCTTTCTTT. This codes for CASSLVATVNTEAFF.

The chain joins TRBV24-1 to TRBJ2-7; D unclear. V dropped 6 bases and J dropped 0 bases, with 5 bases sitting between them. Germline CDR1 KGHDR, CDR2 SFDVKD. The CDR3 loop spans 12 amino acids. CDR3 protein: CATSPGSYEQYF. The CDR3 DNA reads as TGTGCCACCAGTCCGGGCTCCTACGAGCAGTACTTC.

CDR3 nucleotides: TGTGCCACCAGCAGAGTGAGGACAGGGGGTGAGCAGTACTTC. Translation: CATSRVRTGGEQYF. The J gene is TRBJ2-7, the V gene TRBV15; TRBD1 aligns across 10 bases. The CDR3 is 14 residues long. In germline, CDR1 is LNHNV, CDR2 YYDKDF (reference sequence). Germline trimming cut 1 base from V and 7 bases from J; bases unmatched to any gene: 4.

V is TRBV27 and J is TRBJ2-1; tentatively, D is TRBD1 (6 bases). This CDR3 has 13 amino acids. CDR1 and CDR2 (germline): MNHEY, SMNVEV (reference sequence). V was clipped by 5 bases and J by 5 bases, with 10 bases between them. CDR3 in DNA: TGTGCCAGCAGTCACCCAGGGGACAATGAGCAGTTCTTC. Translated: CASSHPGDNEQFF.

The V gene is TRBV4-1, the J gene TRBJ2-3; no clear D. The CDR3 length is 14 residues. Germline V gene sequence: CDR1 MGHRA, CDR2 YSYEKL. The V and J ends lost 0 bases and 7 bases respectively, with 11 bases between them. CDR3 bases: TGCGCCAGCAGCCAAGACCCCCATTCATATACGCAGTATTTT. It specifies CASSQDPHSYTQYF.

The chain carries TRBV21-1 and TRBJ2-2; TRBD2 is the table's D call and was not checked against the DNA. TRBV21-1 has pseudogene status. The CDR3 runs to 18 residues. CDR3 nucleotide sequence: TGTGCCAGCAGCAGTAAGGGACTAGCGGGAGTACACGGCGGGGAGCTGTTTTTT. Encoded protein: CASSSKGLAGVHGGELFF.

V and J are TRBV5-5 and TRBJ2-3; D gene ambiguous. V was shortened by 3 bases and J by 1 base, with 6 bases between the two germline ends. The germline V gene encodes CDR1 SGHKS and CDR2 YYEKEE (reference sequence). The CDR3 totals 13 residues. For the CDR3, the DNA is TGTGCCAGCAGCTCCCCTGGCACAGATACGCAGTATTTT. It specifies CASSSPGTDTQYF.

This clone was seen only once. V is TRBV19 and J is TRBJ1-1, with 11 bases identical to TRBD1. The CDR3 is made up of 15 amino acids. The ends lost 7 bases at V and 3 bases at J; junction bases unmatched: 7. The germline V gene encodes CDR1 LNHDA and CDR2 SQIVND (reference sequence). CDR3 amino acids: CASTSPDRGHTEAFF. CDR3 DNA sequence: TGTGCCAGTACCTCCCCGGACAGGGGGCACACTGAAGCTTTCTTT.

The V gene is TRBV10-3, the J gene TRBJ1-2; 8 bases agree with TRBD1. V was pared by 8 bases and J by 3 bases, with 5 bases of the junction left unmatched. From germline, CDR1 is ENHRY and CDR2 SYGVKD. This CDR3 is built from 13 residues. CDR3 nucleotide sequence: TGTGCCATCGGGGAACAGGGGGACTATGGCTACACCTTC. It specifies CAIGEQGDYGYTF.